This T cell receptor (beta chain) was captured by sequencing in a study of blood T cell repertoires in COVID-19. Study-level information: Samples came from the United States, Italy and Spain, spanning acute and convalescent COVID-19.

The data were produced by immunoSEQ multiplex PCR, yet TCRdb's version contains in-frame clones alone and is incomplete. The sample lists about 120,000 clones, 90% occurring once. The CDR3 totals 13 residues. V lost 2 bases and J lost 3; bases outside the gene matches: 4. Germline loops: CDR1 GTSNPN, CDR2 SVGIG (reference sequence). Sequenced material: peripheral blood. The chain couples TRBV30 to TRBJ2-7; 7 nucleotides line up with TRBD2. This TCR was sampled from a woman in her sixties or seventies with COVID-19, enrolled during active disease. The CDR3: CAWSRGDLYEQYF. For the CDR3, the DNA is TGTGCCTGGAGTCGGGGGGATCTCTACGAGCAGTACTTC.